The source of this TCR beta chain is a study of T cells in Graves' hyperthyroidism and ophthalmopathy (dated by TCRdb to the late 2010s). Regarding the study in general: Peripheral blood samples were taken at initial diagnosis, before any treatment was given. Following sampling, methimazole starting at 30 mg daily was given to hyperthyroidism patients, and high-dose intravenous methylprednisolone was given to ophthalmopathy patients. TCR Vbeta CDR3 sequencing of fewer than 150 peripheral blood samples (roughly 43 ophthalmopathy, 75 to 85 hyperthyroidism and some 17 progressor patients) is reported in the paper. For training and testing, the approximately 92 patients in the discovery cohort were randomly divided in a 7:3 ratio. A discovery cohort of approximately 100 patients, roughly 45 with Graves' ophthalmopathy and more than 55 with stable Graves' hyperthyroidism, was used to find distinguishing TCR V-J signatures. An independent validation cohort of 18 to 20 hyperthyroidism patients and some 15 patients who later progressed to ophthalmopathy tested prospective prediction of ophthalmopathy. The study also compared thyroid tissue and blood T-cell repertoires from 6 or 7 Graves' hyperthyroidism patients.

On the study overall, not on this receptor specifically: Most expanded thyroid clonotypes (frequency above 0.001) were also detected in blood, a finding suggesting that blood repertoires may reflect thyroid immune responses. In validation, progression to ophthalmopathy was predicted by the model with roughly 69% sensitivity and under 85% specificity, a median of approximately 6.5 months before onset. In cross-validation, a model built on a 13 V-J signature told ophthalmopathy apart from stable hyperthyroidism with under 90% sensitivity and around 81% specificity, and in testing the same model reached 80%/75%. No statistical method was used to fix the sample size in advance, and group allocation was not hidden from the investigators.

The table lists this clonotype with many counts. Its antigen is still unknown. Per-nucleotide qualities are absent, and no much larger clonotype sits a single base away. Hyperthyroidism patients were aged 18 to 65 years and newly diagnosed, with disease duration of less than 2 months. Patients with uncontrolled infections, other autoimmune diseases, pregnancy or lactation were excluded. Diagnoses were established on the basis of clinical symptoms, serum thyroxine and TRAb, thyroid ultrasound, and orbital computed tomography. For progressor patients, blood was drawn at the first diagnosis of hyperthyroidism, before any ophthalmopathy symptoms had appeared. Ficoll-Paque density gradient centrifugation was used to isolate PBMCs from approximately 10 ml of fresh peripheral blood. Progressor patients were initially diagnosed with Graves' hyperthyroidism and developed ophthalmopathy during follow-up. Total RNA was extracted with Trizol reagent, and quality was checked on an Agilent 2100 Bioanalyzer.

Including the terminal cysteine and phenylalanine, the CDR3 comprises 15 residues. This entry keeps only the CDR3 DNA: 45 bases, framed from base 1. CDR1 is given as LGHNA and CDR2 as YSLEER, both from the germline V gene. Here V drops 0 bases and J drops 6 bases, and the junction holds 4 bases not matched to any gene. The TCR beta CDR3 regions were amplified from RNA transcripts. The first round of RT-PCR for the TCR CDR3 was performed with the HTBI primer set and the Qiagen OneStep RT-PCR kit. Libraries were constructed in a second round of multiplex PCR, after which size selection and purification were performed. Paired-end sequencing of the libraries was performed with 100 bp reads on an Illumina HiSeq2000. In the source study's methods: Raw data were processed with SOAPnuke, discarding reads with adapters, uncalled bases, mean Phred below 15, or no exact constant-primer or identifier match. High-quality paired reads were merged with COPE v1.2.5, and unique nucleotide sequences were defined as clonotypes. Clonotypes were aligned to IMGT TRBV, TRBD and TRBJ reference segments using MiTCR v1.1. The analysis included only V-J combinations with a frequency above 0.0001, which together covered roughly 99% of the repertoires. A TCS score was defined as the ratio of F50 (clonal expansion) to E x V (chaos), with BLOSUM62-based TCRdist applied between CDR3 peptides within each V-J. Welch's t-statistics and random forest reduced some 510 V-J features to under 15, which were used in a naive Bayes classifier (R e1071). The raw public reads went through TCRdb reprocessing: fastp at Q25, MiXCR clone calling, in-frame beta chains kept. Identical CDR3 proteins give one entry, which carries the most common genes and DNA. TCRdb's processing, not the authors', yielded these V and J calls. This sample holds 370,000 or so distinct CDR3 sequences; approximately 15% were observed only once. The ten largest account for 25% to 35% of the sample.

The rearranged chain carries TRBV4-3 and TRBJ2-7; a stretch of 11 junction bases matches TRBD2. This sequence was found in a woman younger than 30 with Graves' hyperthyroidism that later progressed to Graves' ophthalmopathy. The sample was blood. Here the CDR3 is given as CASSQEVGLAGEQYF. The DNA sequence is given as TGCGCCAGCAGCCAAGAAGTAGGACTAGCGGGCGAGCAGTACTTC.